This T cell receptor (beta chain) was observed in a study of shared clonotypes between healthy human individuals. Study-level information: CD4 naive and memory got three plates each, CD8 naive two, CD8 memory one.

The donors were adults (healthy and HIV-negative) with no recent acute infections or vaccinations. The material for each subset, its genomic DNA, was split evenly across several immunoSEQ plates. Profiled with immunoSEQ multiplex PCR; TCRdb holds only in-frame clones, not every one. In the table there are approximately 700,000 clones, more than 70% of which are singletons. As concerns this clone: Its specificity is not known.

Study findings and constraints: Naive subsets generally exceeded memory subsets in estimated richness.

The sequenced sample was memory CD4+ T cells sorted from blood. Subset in this sample: CD45RA-negative fraction. The sequence was collected from a woman in her twenties or thirties in good health.

The CDR3 spells CASSITVTEAFF. Written as DNA, the CDR3 is TGTGCCAGCAGCATAACAGTGACTGAAGCTTTCTTT. The V call is TRBV7-9, the J call TRBJ1-1; D not certain. V lost 5 bases, J lost 5 bases, and 9 bases lay in between. Germline-derived CDR1 and CDR2 are SEHNR and FQNEAQ (reference sequence). The CDR3 runs to 12 residues.